This TCR beta chain was captured in a study of blood T cells in healthy people across ages. This clonotype was detected only a few times. Its matching antigen is unknown. Overall study results and limits: Unsorted PBMCs prevented conclusive naive versus antigen-experienced comparison. In long-lived donors, naive CD4+ cell counts and diversity exceeded those of aged donors. Older age coincided with a roughly linear decline in TCR beta diversity per million T cells.

A second PCR of 7 to 11 cycles used a sample-barcoded 5' primer and a J-beta primer mix. In TCRdb, the 5' RACE reads were re-called with MiXCR into one record per CDR3 protein. The data show 600,000 to 1,000,000 distinct CDR3 sequences, roughly 60% seen once. Germline V gene lookup returns CDR1 SEHNR and CDR2 FQNEAQ (reference sequence). V gave up 5 bases and J gave up 2 bases, with 11 bases separating them. The CDR3 length is 14 residues. Each donor was a healthy Caucasian individual from Russia, aged 6 to 90. The source of this sequence is a man aged 25-40 years in good health. The genes are TRBV7-9 and TRBJ2-3, with D possibly matching TRBD1 (6 bases). The sample consisted of blood. CDR3: CASSPTGITDTQYF. The CDR3 region has the DNA TGTGCCAGCAGCCCTACAGGGATCACAGATACGCAGTATTTT. Looking up the rest from reference TRBV7-9 and TRBJ2-3 gives the full variable domain: DTGVSQNPRHKITKRGQNVTFRCDPISEHNRLYWYRQTLGQGPEFLTYFQNEAQLEKSRLLSDRFSAERPKGSFSTLEIQRTEQGDSAMYLCASSPTGITDTQYFGPGTRLTVL.